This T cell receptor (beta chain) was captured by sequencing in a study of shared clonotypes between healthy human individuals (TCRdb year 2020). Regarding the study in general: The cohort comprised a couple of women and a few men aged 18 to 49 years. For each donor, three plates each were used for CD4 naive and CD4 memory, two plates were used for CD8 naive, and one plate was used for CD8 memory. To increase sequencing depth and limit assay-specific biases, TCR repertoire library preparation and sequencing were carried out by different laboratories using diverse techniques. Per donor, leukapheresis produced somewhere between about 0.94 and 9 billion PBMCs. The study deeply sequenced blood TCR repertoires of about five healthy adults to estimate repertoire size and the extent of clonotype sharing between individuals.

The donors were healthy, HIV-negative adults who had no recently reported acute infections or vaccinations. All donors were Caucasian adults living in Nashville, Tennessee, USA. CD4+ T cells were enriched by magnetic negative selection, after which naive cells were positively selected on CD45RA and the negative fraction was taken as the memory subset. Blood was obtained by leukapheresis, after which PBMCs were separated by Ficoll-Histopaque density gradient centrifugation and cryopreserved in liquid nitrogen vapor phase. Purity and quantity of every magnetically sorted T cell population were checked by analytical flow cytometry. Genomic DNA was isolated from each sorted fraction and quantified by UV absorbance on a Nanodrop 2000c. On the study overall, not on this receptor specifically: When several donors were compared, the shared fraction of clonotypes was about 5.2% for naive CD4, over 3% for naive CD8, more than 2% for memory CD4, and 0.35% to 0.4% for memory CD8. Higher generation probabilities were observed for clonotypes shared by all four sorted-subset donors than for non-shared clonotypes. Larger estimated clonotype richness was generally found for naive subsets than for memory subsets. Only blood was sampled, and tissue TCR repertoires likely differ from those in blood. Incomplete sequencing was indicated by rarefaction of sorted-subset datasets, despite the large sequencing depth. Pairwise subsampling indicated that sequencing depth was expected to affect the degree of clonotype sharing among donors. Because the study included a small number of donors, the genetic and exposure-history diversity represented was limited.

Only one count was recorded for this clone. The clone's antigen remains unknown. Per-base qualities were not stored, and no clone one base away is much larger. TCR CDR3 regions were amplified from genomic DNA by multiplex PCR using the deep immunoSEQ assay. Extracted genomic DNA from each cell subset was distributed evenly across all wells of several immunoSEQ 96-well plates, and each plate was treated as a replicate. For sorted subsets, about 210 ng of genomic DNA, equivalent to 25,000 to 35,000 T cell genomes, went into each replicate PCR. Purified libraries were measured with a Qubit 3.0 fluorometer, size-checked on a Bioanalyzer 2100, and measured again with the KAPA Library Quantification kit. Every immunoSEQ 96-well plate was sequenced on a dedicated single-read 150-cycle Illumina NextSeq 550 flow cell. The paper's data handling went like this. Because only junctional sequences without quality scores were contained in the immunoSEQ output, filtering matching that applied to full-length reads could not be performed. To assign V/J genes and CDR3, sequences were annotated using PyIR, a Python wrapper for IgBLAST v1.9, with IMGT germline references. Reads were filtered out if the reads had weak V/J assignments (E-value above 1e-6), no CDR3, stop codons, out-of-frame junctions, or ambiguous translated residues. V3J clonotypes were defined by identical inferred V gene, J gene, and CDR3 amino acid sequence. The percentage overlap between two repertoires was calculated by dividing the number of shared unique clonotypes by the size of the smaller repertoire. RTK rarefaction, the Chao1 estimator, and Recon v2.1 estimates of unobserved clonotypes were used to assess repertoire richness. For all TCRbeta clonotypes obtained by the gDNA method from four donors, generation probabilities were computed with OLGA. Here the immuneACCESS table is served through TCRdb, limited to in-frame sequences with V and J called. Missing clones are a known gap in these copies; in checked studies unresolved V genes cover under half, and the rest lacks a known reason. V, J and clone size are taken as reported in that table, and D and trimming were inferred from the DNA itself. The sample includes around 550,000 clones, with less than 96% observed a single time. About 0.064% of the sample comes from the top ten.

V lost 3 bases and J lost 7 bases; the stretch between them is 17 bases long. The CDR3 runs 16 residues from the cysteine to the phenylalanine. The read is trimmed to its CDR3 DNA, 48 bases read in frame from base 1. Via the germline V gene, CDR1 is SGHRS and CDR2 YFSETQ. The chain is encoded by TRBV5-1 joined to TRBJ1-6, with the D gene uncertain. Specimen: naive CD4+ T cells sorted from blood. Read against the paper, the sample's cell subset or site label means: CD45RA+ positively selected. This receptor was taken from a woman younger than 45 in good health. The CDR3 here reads CASSWTAGVGNSPLHF. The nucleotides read TGCGCCAGCAGCTGGACGGCCGGAGTGGGGAATTCACCCCTCCACTTT.